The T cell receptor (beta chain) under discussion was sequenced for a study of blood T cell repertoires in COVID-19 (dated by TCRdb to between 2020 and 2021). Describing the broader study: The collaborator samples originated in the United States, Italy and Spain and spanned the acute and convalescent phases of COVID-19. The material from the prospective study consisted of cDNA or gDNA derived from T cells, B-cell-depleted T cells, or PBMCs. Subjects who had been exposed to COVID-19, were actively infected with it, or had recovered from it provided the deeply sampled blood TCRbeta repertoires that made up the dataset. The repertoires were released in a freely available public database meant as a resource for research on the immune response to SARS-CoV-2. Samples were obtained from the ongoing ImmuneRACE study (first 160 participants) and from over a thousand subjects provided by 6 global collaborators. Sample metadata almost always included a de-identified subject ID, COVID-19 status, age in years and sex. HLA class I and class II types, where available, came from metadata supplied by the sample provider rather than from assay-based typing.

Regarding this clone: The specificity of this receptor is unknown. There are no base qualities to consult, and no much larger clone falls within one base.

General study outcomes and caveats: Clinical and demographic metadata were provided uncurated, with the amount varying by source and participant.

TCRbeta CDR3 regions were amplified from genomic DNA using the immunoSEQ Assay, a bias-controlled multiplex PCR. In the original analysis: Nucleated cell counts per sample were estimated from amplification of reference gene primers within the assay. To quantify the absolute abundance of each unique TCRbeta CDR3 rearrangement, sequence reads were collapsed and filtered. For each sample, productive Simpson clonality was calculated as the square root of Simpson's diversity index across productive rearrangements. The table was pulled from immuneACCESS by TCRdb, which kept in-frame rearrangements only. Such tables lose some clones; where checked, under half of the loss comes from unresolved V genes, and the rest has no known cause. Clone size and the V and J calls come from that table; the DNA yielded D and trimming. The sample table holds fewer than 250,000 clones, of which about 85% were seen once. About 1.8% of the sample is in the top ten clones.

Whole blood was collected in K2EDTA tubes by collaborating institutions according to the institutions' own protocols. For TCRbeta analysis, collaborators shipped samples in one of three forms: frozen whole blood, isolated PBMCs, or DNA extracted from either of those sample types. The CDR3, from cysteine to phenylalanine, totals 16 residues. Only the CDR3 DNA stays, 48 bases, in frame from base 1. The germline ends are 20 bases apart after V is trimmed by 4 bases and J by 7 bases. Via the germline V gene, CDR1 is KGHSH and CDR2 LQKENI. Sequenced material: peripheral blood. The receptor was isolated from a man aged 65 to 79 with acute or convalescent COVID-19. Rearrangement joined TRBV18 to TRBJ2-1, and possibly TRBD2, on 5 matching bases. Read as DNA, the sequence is TGTGCCAGCTCACGGGGTATTTTGGAATCGGGGAATGAGCAGTTCTTC. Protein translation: CASSRGILESGNEQFF. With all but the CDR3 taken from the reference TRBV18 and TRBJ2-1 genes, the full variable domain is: NAGVMQNPRHLVRRRGQEARLRCSPMKGHSHVYWYRQLPEEGLKFMVYLQKENIIDESGMPKERFSAEFPKEGPSILRIQQVVRGDSAAYFCASSRGILESGNEQFFGPGTRLTVL.